The 26 T cell receptor beta chains in this list originate from one sample, sequenced in a study of blood T cell repertoires in COVID-19. Only in-frame clones appear in the TCRdb table, and some are missing; sequencing was by immunoSEQ multiplex PCR. Of over 250,000 clones in the sample, about 87% were seen once. Sequencing input: peripheral blood. The source of these receptors is a man aged 55 to 69 who had recovered from COVID-19.

The chain links TRBV7-9 to TRBJ2-1, with D perhaps TRBD1 (6 bases). Germline CDR1 is SEHNR and CDR2 is FQNEAQ (reference sequence). Trimming removed 5 bases from V and 1 base from J, with 15 bases in between. This CDR3 is 16 amino acids long. CDR3 DNA sequence: TGTGCCAGCAGCCCAGGACAGCTCAATTCCTACAATGAGCAGTTCTTC. Translation gives CASSPGQLNSYNEQFF.

Only one count was recorded for this clone. The chain couples TRBV2 to TRBJ1-2; 12 bases agree with TRBD1. This CDR3 comprises 16 residues. Trimming cost V 6 bases and J 8 bases; bases outside gene matches: 13. Per germline, CDR1 SNHLY and CDR2 FYNNEI. The CDR3 DNA reads as TGTGCCAGCAGGGGTATAGCCGGGACAGGGGGCGGAGGCTACACCTTC. This sequence encodes CASRGIAGTGGGGYTF.

The chain has TRBV7-2 and TRBJ1-1; D unclear. V was pared by 3 bases and J by 1 base, with 21 bases between. Germline V gene data show CDR1 as SGHTA and CDR2 as FQGNSA. The CDR3 is 18 amino acids. CDR3 coding DNA: TGTGCCAGCAGCTTTCCGGACGGCTTAATCCGGGGGAACACTGAAGCTTTCTTT. Its translation: CASSFPDGLIRGNTEAFF.

The DNA of the CDR3 is TGCGCCAGCAGCCAAGTTGACAGGGGGATGGACATTCAGTACTTC. It specifies CASSQVDRGMDIQYF. The gene calls are TRBV4-1 and TRBJ2-4, with 9 bases identical to TRBD1. Germline assignment: CDR1 MGHRA and CDR2 YSYEKL. This CDR3 is built from 15 residues. J was trimmed by 8 bases and V by 1 base; bases with no gene match: 6.

The V call is TRBV5-4, the J call TRBJ2-5, with 9 bases identical to TRBD1. Germline trimming cut 0 bases from V and 5 bases from J; bases unmatched to any gene: 5. CDR1 SGHNT and CDR2 YYREEE come from the germline V gene (reference sequence). The CDR3 loop spans 15 amino acids. The CDR3 DNA is TGTGCCAGCAGCTTGGCCGGACAGGGGTACGAGACCCAGTACTTC. Translation gives CASSLAGQGYETQYF.

The chain combines TRBV2 with TRBJ2-1, with TRBD1 identical over 7 bases. Germline-derived CDR1 and CDR2 are SNHLY and FYNNEI. With 5 bases clipped from V and 7 bases from J, the junction kept 5 bases outside the gene matches. This CDR3 is 13 amino acids long. DNA for the CDR3: TGTGCCAGCAGTTTGAGGGGGCGGAATGAGCAGTTCTTC. It is translated as CASSLRGRNEQFF.

The genes are TRBV7-3 and TRBJ2-1; 7 nucleotides align to TRBD2. V lost 4 bases, J lost 10 bases, and 4 bases stayed unmatched. The CDR3 runs to 12 residues. Germline assignment: CDR1 SGHTA and CDR2 FQGTGA. The CDR3 region is CASSSIGGEQFF. CDR3 DNA: TGTGCCAGCAGCTCTATCGGGGGGGAGCAGTTCTTC.

V and J are TRBV7-9 and TRBJ2-5, with 10 positions matching TRBD1. Trimming cost V 5 bases and J 1 base; bases outside gene matches: 4. This CDR3 region has 15 residues. The germline V gene encodes CDR1 SEHNR and CDR2 FQNEAQ (reference sequence). CDR3 DNA sequence: TGTGCCAGCAGCCTGGGACAGGGGTTCCAAGAGACCCAGTACTTC. Amino acids: CASSLGQGFQETQYF.

The chain couples TRBV11-1 to TRBJ2-5; TRBD1 matches 9 bases. CDR3 length: 14 residues. Looked up from germline, CDR1 is SGHAT and CDR2 is FQDESV (reference sequence). With V trimmed by 6 bases and J by 2 bases, 4 bases remained unmatched. The CDR3 sequence: CASRRDRGQETQYF. CDR3 DNA sequence: TGTGCCAGCAGAAGAGACAGGGGGCAAGAGACCCAGTACTTC.

The V call is TRBV27, the J call TRBJ1-2; 10 bases are a match to TRBD1. CDR3 length equals 13 residues. V gave up 7 bases and J gave up 9 bases; unmatched junction bases: 8. Germline CDR1 and CDR2: MNHEY and SMNVEV (reference sequence). The DNA of the CDR3 is TGTGCCAGCATGGACGGGACAGGGGTGCGCTACACCTTC. Translation gives CASMDGTGVRYTF.

The chain joins TRBV2 to TRBJ2-2; 8 bases map to TRBD1. From germline, CDR1 is SNHLY and CDR2 FYNNEI. J gave up 0 bases and V 4 bases, and 7 bases lay outside the gene matches. The CDR3 covers 17 residues. CDR3 protein: CASSGRTGQTNTGELFF. The CDR3 nucleotides read TGTGCCAGCAGTGGGCGGACAGGGCAAACGAACACCGGGGAGCTGTTTTTT.

The chain combines TRBV7-6 with TRBJ2-5, with TRBD2 identical over 7 bases. The CDR3 sequence is 15 residues long. The junction had 6 bases not matched to a gene; V was cut back by 1 base and J by 4 bases. The germline gives CDR1 SGHVS, CDR2 FNYEAQ. The CDR3 DNA reads as TGTGCCAGCAGCTTAGGAAGCGGGGTGACAGAGACCCAGTACTTC. Amino acid sequence: CASSLGSGVTETQYF.

This clone was counted a single time. The chain employs TRBV11-1 and TRBJ2-2, with 7 positions matching TRBD2. This CDR3 has 15 amino acids. Trimming at V came to 4 bases and at J to 4 bases, leaving 6 bases not matched to a gene. Per the germline V gene, CDR1 is SGHAT and CDR2 is FQDESV (reference sequence). CDR3 region: CASSSSGSSTGELFF. Here the CDR3 DNA reads TGTGCCAGCAGCTCTAGCGGCAGCTCCACCGGGGAGCTGTTTTTT.

In DNA form, the CDR3 reads TGTGCCAGCAGCTTAGAGGCCAGGGATGGTTCACCCCTCCACTTT. Translating gives CASSLEARDGSPLHF. The chain carries TRBV11-2 and TRBJ1-6; the D gene is possibly TRBD1 (5 bases). From germline, CDR1 is SGHAT and CDR2 FQNNGV. The CDR3 runs to 15 residues. Trimming stripped 0 bases from V and 9 bases from J, with 12 bases between.

The chain combines TRBV19 with TRBJ1-4, with D unclear. Germline values: CDR1 LNHDA, CDR2 SQIVND (reference sequence). The CDR3 length is 12 residues. The V gene lost 6 bases and the J gene lost 6 bases, with 8 bases spanning the gap. In DNA form, the CDR3 reads TGTGCCAGTAGCGATCGGGATGAAAAACTGTTTTTT. It is translated as CASSDRDEKLFF.

V is TRBV5-1 and J is TRBJ1-6; a possible D gene is TRBD1 (5 bases). V was cut by 1 base and J by 8 bases, with 13 bases left in between. Per germline, CDR1 SGHRS and CDR2 YFSETQ. The CDR3 is 15 amino acids. Written as DNA, the CDR3 is TGCGCCAGCAGCTTGAGGGGTGACCGGGATTCACCCCTCCACTTT. It codes for CASSLRGDRDSPLHF.

This chain uses TRBV30 with TRBJ1-1, with a possible D match to TRBD1 (6 bases). The CDR3 runs 13 residues. Germline CDR1 reads GTSNPN; CDR2 reads SVGIG (reference sequence). Trimming left V 4 bases short and J 1 base short, with 10 bases between. CDR3 sequence reads: CAWKDRPNTEAFF. CDR3 bases: TGTGCCTGGAAAGACAGGCCGAACACTGAAGCTTTCTTT.

The chain combines TRBV24-1 with TRBJ2-7; 10 bases are a match to TRBD1. Germline lookup yields CDR1 KGHDR and CDR2 SFDVKD. This CDR3 comprises 14 residues. The V and J ends lost 5 bases and 4 bases, in that order; junction bases with no gene match: 4. The CDR3 loop is CATSGGQGIYEQYF. CDR3 nucleotide sequence: TGTGCCACCAGTGGGGGACAGGGGATATACGAGCAGTACTTC.

The rearrangement links TRBV11-2 to TRBJ2-7; 10 bases line up with TRBD2. From germline, CDR1 is SGHAT and CDR2 FQNNGV. The V and J ends lost 2 bases and 6 bases, in that order; junction bases with no gene match: 7. This CDR3 comprises 15 residues. CDR3 region: CASSLLLAGFSEQYF. In DNA, the CDR3 is TGTGCCAGCAGCTTATTACTAGCGGGGTTTAGCGAGCAGTACTTC.

The rearrangement uses TRBV1 and TRBJ2-2; the table assigns TRBD2, which was not confirmed against the DNA. TRBV1 is tagged as a pseudogene. The CDR3 is made up of 17 amino acids. The CDR3 region is CTSKPPAGGRHTGELFF. In nucleotides, the CDR3 is TGCACCAGCAAACCTCCAGCGGGGGGGCGACACACCGGGGAGCTGTTTTTT.

This clone was found a few times. The genes are TRBV14 and TRBJ1-2; no firm D call. Trimming pared 4 bases from V and 7 bases from J, leaving 10 bases between. The germline gives CDR1 SGHDN, CDR2 FVKESK. This CDR3 has 12 amino acids. For the CDR3, the DNA is TGTGCCAGCAGCCCAATCGGTCGTGGCTACACCTTC. Protein sequence: CASSPIGRGYTF.

The chain is built from TRBV20-1 and TRBJ2-1, with unresolved D. The CDR3 length is 13 residues. In germline, CDR1 is DFQATT, CDR2 SNEGSKA (reference sequence). Trimming stripped 3 bases from V and 9 bases from J, with 15 bases between. The CDR3 is CSASNPNPGEQFF. CDR3 coding DNA: TGCAGTGCTAGTAACCCAAATCCGGGTGAGCAGTTCTTC.

This clone occurred once. This chain uses TRBV30 with TRBJ1-5; possible D gene TRBD1, 6 bases. Germline V gene sequence: CDR1 GTSNPN, CDR2 SVGIG (reference sequence). The CDR3 loop spans 16 amino acids. Trimming took off 0 bases at V and 2 bases at J, with 14 bases between the two ends. This CDR3 is CAWSVVGGKGNQPQHF. In nucleotides, the CDR3 is TGTGCCTGGAGTGTTGTTGGGGGCAAAGGCAATCAGCCCCAGCATTTT. The full variable domain, with the rest looked up from reference TRBV30 and TRBJ1-5, is SQTIHQWPATLVQPVGSPLSLECTVEGTSNPNLYWYRQAAGRGLQLLFYSVGIGQISSEVPQNLSASRPQDRQFILSSKKLLLSDSGFYLCAWSVVGGKGNQPQHFGDGTRLSIL.

The count of this clone is one. This chain uses TRBV7-2 with TRBJ2-3; 12 bases are shared with TRBD2. The CDR3 length is 17 residues. Trimming took 5 bases from V and 5 from J; bases not matched to a gene: 11. The germline V gene encodes CDR1 SGHTA and CDR2 FQGNSA. CDR3 sequence reads: CASSAGLLAGGGDTQYF. CDR3 sequence (DNA): TGTGCCAGCAGCGCCGGATTACTAGCGGGGGGTGGAGATACGCAGTATTTT.

The rearrangement uses TRBV10-2 and TRBJ2-7; D is ambiguous. Per germline, CDR1 WSHSY and CDR2 SAAADI. The V and J ends lost 6 bases and 2 bases respectively, with 8 bases between them. The CDR3 consists of 12 residues. CDR3: CASRAVTYEQYF. CDR3 DNA: TGCGCCAGCAGGGCGGTTACCTACGAGCAGTACTTC.

This clone was detected once. The V gene is TRBV6-5, the J gene TRBJ1-5, with D possibly TRBD1 on 6 matching bases. This CDR3 region has 14 residues. Germline V gene data show CDR1 as MNHEY and CDR2 as SVGAGI. With 6 bases removed from V and 6 bases from J, the gap between germline ends came to 15 bases. In nucleotides, the CDR3 is TGTGCCAGCAGAAGGGCAGGGGACGGTCAGCCCCAGCATTTT. Translation: CASRRAGDGQPQHF.